These 22 T cell receptor beta chains were all obtained from the same sample, sequenced in a study of blood T cell repertoires in COVID-19. Some clones are missing from TCRdb's copy, which holds only in-frame ones; the method was immunoSEQ multiplex PCR. The sample yields about 140,000 clones, about 80% seen once. Sequencing was performed on peripheral blood. These receptors were taken from a woman older than 75 in a cohort sampled during active or convalescent COVID-19.

V and J are TRBV28 and TRBJ1-5; a possible D gene is TRBD1 (6 bases). The CDR3 consists of 15 residues. V lost 7 bases and J 5 bases, leaving 18 bases between the germline ends. Germline V gene sequence: CDR1 MDHEN, CDR2 SYDVKM. The CDR3: CASNRPGVGDQPQHF. The CDR3 DNA is TGTGCCAGCAACCGGCCAGGGGTTGGGGATCAGCCCCAGCATTTT.

The V gene is TRBV7-8, the J gene TRBJ2-7, with D possibly being TRBD1 (6 bases). The V end was cut by 2 bases, the J end by 3 bases, with 14 bases between. This CDR3 is built from 15 residues. The germline gives CDR1 SGHVS, CDR2 FQNEAQ. CDR3 nucleotides: TGTGCCAGCAGCTTAAAGTGGTCAGGGGACTACGAGCAGTACTTC. Translated, it gives CASSLKWSGDYEQYF. The variable domain in full, completed from reference TRBV7-8 and TRBJ2-7, reads GAGVSQSPRYKVAKRGQDVALRCDPISGHVSLFWYQQALGQGPEFLTYFQNEAQLDKSGLPSDRFFAERPEGSVSTLKIQRTQQEDSAVYLCASSLKWSGDYEQYFGPGTRLTVT.

This chain connects TRBV19 to TRBJ1-5, with D perhaps TRBD1 (5 bases). The germline V gene has CDR1 LNHDA and CDR2 SQIVND (reference sequence). The CDR3 has 14 residues. V was cut by 5 bases and J by 0 bases, with 8 bases left in between. This CDR3 reads CASSLDTSNQPQHF. CDR3 DNA sequence: TGTGCCAGTAGTTTGGACACTAGCAATCAGCCCCAGCATTTT.

The chain is built from TRBV5-1 and TRBJ2-5, with 8 bases lining up with TRBD1. Per the germline V gene, CDR1 is SGHRS and CDR2 is YFSETQ. The CDR3 has 16 residues. V lost 4 bases and J lost 4; bases outside the gene matches: 12. The chain's CDR3 is CASSVDDRGMSETQYF. CDR3 coding DNA: TGCGCCAGCAGCGTAGACGACAGGGGAATGTCAGAGACCCAGTACTTC.

The chain joins TRBV7-2 to TRBJ2-6, with 13 bases matching TRBD2. The CDR3 has 19 residues. Germline CDR1 reads SGHTA; CDR2 reads FQGNSA. Trimming removed 2 bases from V and 0 bases from J; junction bases left unmatched: 4. The CDR3 DNA follows: TGTGCCAGCAGCTTACGACTAGCGGGGGGTCTCTCTGGGGCCAACGTCCTGACTTTC. It translates to CASSLRLAGGLSGANVLTF.

The chain joins TRBV5-1 to TRBJ2-5, with 8 bases matching TRBD2. The ends lost 4 bases at V and 4 bases at J; junction bases unmatched: 9. The CDR3 contains 15 residues. CDR1 SGHRS and CDR2 YFSETQ come from the germline V gene. The CDR3, as DNA: TGCGCCAGCAGCAGCCCGGGGGGGCTTGGAGAGACCCAGTACTTC. It yields the protein CASSSPGGLGETQYF.

The count of this clone is one. The CDR3 DNA is TGTGCCAGCAGTTACTCTTCCCAGATCTATGGCTACACCTTC. This translates into CASSYSSQIYGYTF. The rearrangement uses TRBV6-2 or TRBV6-3 and TRBJ1-2, with no clear D. V lost 0 bases and J 4 bases, leaving 9 bases between the germline ends. The germline V gene has CDR1 MNHEY and CDR2 SVGEGT. The CDR3 has 14 residues.

CDR3 residues: CASSQDSGVSPLHF. The CDR3 DNA is TGCGCCAGCAGCCAGGACTCAGGGGTTTCACCCCTCCACTTT. The chain couples TRBV4-3 to TRBJ1-6; D is perhaps TRBD1 (6 bases). This CDR3 region has 14 residues. CDR1 is LGHNA, CDR2 YSLEER, per germline. Trimming removed 3 bases at V and 9 bases at J, with 12 bases between.

The chain employs TRBV7-2 and TRBJ2-2, with D unresolved. Germline V lookup: CDR1 SGHTA, CDR2 FQGNSA. The CDR3 is 13 residues long. V gave up 3 bases and J gave up 4 bases, with 6 bases separating them. For the CDR3, the DNA is TGTGCCAGCAGCTTTTTCGGCACCGGGGAGCTGTTTTTT. It is translated as CASSFFGTGELFF.

The CDR3 DNA reads as TGTGCCAGCAGCCCAAAGGGGACTATAGGGGATACGCAGTATTTT. Its protein is CASSPKGTIGDTQYF. The chain links TRBV11-1 to TRBJ2-3, with 7 bases identical to TRBD2. The V gene end was trimmed by 5 bases and the J gene end by 6 bases; junction bases not matched to a gene: 11. CDR3 size: 15 residues. Germline CDR1 SGHAT, CDR2 FQDESV (reference sequence). The full variable domain, in which reference TRBV11-1 and TRBJ2-3 provide the parts outside the CDR3, is EAEVAQSPRYKITEKSQAVAFWCDPISGHATLYWYRQILGQGPELLVQFQDESVVDDSQLPKDRFSAERLKGVDSTLKIQPAELGDSAMYLCASSPKGTIGDTQYFGPGTRLTVL.

This clone was seen once. The chain's CDR3 is CAAGSGGPSSGANVLTF. CDR3 in DNA: TGTGCCGCAGGGTCAGGGGGGCCGAGCTCTGGGGCCAACGTCCTGACTTTC. The chain employs TRBV7-6 and TRBJ2-6; TRBD1 is a possible D gene (7 bases). V was clipped by 11 bases and J by 0 bases, with 20 bases between them. The CDR3 has 17 amino acids. Germline V lookup: CDR1 SGHVS, CDR2 FNYEAQ. The variable domain in full, with the rest retrieved from reference TRBV7-6 and TRBJ2-6, is GAGVSQSPRYKVTKRGQDVALRCDPISGHVSLYWYRQALGQGPEFLTYFNYEAQQDKSGLPNDRFSAERPEGSISTLTIQRTEQRDSAMYRCAAGSGGPSSGANVLTFGAGSRLTVL.

CDR3 sequence reads: CASSPGGVNEQFF. The CDR3 coding sequence is TGCGCCAGCAGCCCTGGGGGGGTCAATGAGCAGTTCTTC. The rearrangement joins TRBV5-1 to TRBJ2-1; 7 bases are shared with TRBD2. The CDR3 has 13 amino acids. V trimming: 4 bases; J trimming: 6 bases; junction bases outside the gene matches: 4. Germline CDR1 is SGHRS and CDR2 is YFSETQ.

This rearrangement joins TRBV5-1 to TRBJ1-2, with D maybe TRBD1 (6 bases). The CDR3 is made up of 13 amino acids. Deletions cut 1 base from V and 3 bases from J, with 7 bases between. CDR1 is SGHRS and CDR2 is YFSETQ in the germline V gene. The chain's CDR3 is CASSLRTDYGYTF. The CDR3 nucleotides read TGCGCCAGCAGCTTGCGGACAGACTATGGCTACACCTTC.

V is TRBV30 and J is TRBJ1-1; TRBD1 is a possible D gene (6 bases). The CDR3 is 17 residues long. V lost 2 bases to trimming and J lost 4 bases, with 23 bases between them. Germline loops: CDR1 GTSNPN, CDR2 SVGIG (reference sequence). The CDR3 bases are TGTGCCTGGAGTTCAACCGCACGGGGGGCTGAAGTCACTGAAGCTTTCTTT. It specifies CAWSSTARGAEVTEAFF.

The chain carries TRBV7-3 and TRBJ2-6; TRBD1 aligns across 8 bases. The CDR3 has 17 amino acids. CDR1 SGHTA and CDR2 FQGTGA come from the germline V gene. With V trimmed by 4 bases and J by 2 bases, 7 bases remained unmatched. The CDR3 reads CASSWTGRSPGANVLTF. In DNA, the CDR3 is TGTGCCAGCAGCTGGACAGGGAGGTCCCCTGGGGCCAACGTCCTGACTTTC.

This chain uses TRBV19 with TRBJ1-2; 7 nucleotides agree with TRBD1. The CDR3 totals 13 residues. Germline-derived CDR1 and CDR2 are LNHDA and SQIVND (reference sequence). V lost 6 bases, J lost 4 bases, and 5 bases stayed unmatched. Here the CDR3 reads CASSPRGTYGYTF. Written as DNA, the CDR3 is TGTGCCAGTAGCCCCAGGGGGACCTATGGCTACACCTTC.

In this sample, this clone turned up once. V is TRBV18 and J is TRBJ1-5, with D hard to call. Trimming removed 1 base at V and 2 bases at J, with 9 bases between. CDR1 and CDR2 (germline): KGHSH, LQKENI. The CDR3 is made up of 15 amino acids. CDR3 DNA sequence: TGTGCCAGCTCACCACAGAGTTCGGGCAATCAGCCCCAGCATTTT. Protein product: CASSPQSSGNQPQHF.

The rearrangement links TRBV28 to TRBJ1-4; unclear D gene. CDR1 is MDHEN and CDR2 is SYDVKM in the germline V gene. The CDR3 extends over 12 amino acids. V was cut by 8 bases and J by 8 bases, with 12 bases left in between. CDR3 nucleotide sequence: TGTGCCAGCCTGGCGGTGTCGGAAAAACTGTTTTTT. This gives the protein CASLAVSEKLFF. The complete variable domain, with remaining parts taken from reference TRBV28 and TRBJ1-4, reads DVKVTQSSRYLVKRTGEKVFLECVQDMDHENMFWYRQDPGLGLRLIYFSYDVKMKEKGDIPEGYSVSREKKERFSLILESASTNQTSMYLCASLAVSEKLFFGSGTQLSVL.

The chain combines TRBV14 with TRBJ2-5, with D possibly TRBD2 on 6 matching bases. This CDR3 region has 16 residues. The germline V gene has CDR1 SGHDN and CDR2 FVKESK. Trimming removed 1 base at V and 5 bases at J, with 17 bases between. CDR3 coding DNA: TGTGCCAGCAGCCAAGGGGGAGGAATCGGTGAGGAGACCCAGTACTTC. Amino acid sequence: CASSQGGGIGEETQYF.

V gene TRBV4-1 combines with J gene TRBJ2-3, with TRBD2 matching 7 bases. V lost 7 bases, J lost 6 bases, and 10 bases stayed unmatched. Germline V gives CDR1 MGHRA, CDR2 YSYEKL. The CDR3 extends over 14 amino acids. Here the CDR3 DNA reads TGCGCCAGCACCCAGGGAGGGACTCGTGATACGCAGTATTTT. Amino acids: CASTQGGTRDTQYF.

The V and J genes are TRBV6-6 and TRBJ1-1, with D hard to call. The CDR3 totals 12 residues. Germline V CDR1 and CDR2: MNHNY, SVGAGI (reference sequence). The V and J ends lost 2 bases and 5 bases respectively, with 6 bases between them. In nucleotides, the CDR3 is TGTGCCAGCAGTTACCCAGAAACTGAAGCTTTCTTT. This gives the protein CASSYPETEAFF.

The gene calls are TRBV4-1 and TRBJ1-6; D is uncertain. The V gene lost 4 bases and the J gene lost 4 bases, with 5 bases spanning the gap. CDR3 length: 13 amino acids. Germline CDR1 is MGHRA and CDR2 is YSYEKL. CDR3 DNA sequence: TGCGCCAGCAGCCGCGGGTATAATTCACCCCTCCACTTT. Translation gives CASSRGYNSPLHF.